This T cell receptor (beta chain) is drawn from a study of blood T cell repertoires in COVID-19. In germline, CDR1 is LNHDA, CDR2 SQIVND (reference sequence). V lost 5 bases to trimming and J lost 10 bases; unmatched junction nucleotides: 14. The CDR3 contains 15 residues. Profiling relied on immunoSEQ multiplex PCR, and the TCRdb table lists in-frame clones only, not all of them. The sample yields 39,000 or so clones, about 81% seen once. Sequencing was done on a sample of peripheral blood. The chain is built from TRBV19 and TRBJ1-5, with 7 bases matching TRBD1. The sequence derives from a man aged 40-49 years with active or convalescent COVID-19. The CDR3, as DNA: TGTGCCAGTAGTCCCCCGACAGGGAGAGTGAAACCCCAGCATTTT. Its protein is CASSPPTGRVKPQHF.